Below, 22 T cell receptor beta chains from the same sample are listed, as sequenced in a study of T cell responses to AZD1222 COVID-19 vaccine. Some clones are missing from TCRdb's copy, which holds only in-frame ones; the method was immunoSEQ multiplex PCR. The table has 120,000 to 150,000 clones, around 90% seen once. Sequences were derived from peripheral blood, sampled on day 0 of AZD1222 vaccination. These receptors were collected from an adult in good health.

The rearrangement uses TRBV15 and TRBJ1-4; D remains unclear. V gave up 3 bases and J gave up 6 bases, with 26 bases separating them. The CDR3 runs 19 residues. Per germline, CDR1 LNHNV and CDR2 YYDKDF (reference sequence). CDR3 DNA: TGTGCCACCAGCAGTCCTATTGGAGGGAGTTGGGGAGGAGATGAAAAACTGTTTTTT. This codes for CATSSPIGGSWGGDEKLFF.

The chain joins TRBV4-2 to TRBJ2-3; D is possibly TRBD2 (6 bases). The germline CDR1 and CDR2 sequences are LGHNA and YNFKEQ. V was shortened by 3 bases and J by 4 bases, with 14 bases between the two germline ends. This CDR3 is 15 amino acids long. The CDR3 DNA is TGTGCCAGCAGCCACCCGACTAGTGGGGCAGATACGCAGTATTTT. This gives the protein CASSHPTSGADTQYF.

This clone was detected once. The chain combines TRBV7-2 with TRBJ1-1, with D perhaps TRBD1 (5 bases). CDR3 size: 16 residues. V lost 5 bases and J 1 base, leaving 17 bases between the germline ends. The V gene's germline CDR1 is SGHTA and CDR2 FQGNSA. Here the CDR3 DNA reads TGTGCCAGCAGCGTGAGGACGGGACGGCAGAACACTGAAGCTTTCTTT. Translation: CASSVRTGRQNTEAFF.

The chain has TRBV9 and TRBJ2-1, with 13 bases fitting TRBD2. V shed 0 bases, J shed 0 bases, and the junction held 6 bases outside the gene matches. This CDR3 region has 19 residues. Germline CDR1 and CDR2: SGDLS and YYNGEE. This CDR3 reads CASSVAGLAGDTSYNEQFF. The CDR3 DNA follows: TGTGCCAGCAGCGTAGCTGGACTAGCGGGAGATACCTCCTACAATGAGCAGTTCTTC.

Only a few counts were recorded for this clone. V and J are TRBV2 and TRBJ2-1; a weak D match, TRBD1 (5 bases). V dropped 6 bases and J dropped 8 bases, with 14 bases sitting between them. CDR1 is SNHLY, CDR2 FYNNEI, per germline. This CDR3 is built from 13 residues. As DNA, the CDR3 is TGTGCCAGCAGGTTATCCGAAGGGGATGAGCAGTTCTTC. Amino acid sequence: CASRLSEGDEQFF.

This clone has a single count. The V gene is TRBV4-2, the J gene TRBJ2-7; 11 nucleotides match TRBD2. The V gene end was trimmed by 0 bases and the J gene end by 2 bases; junction bases not matched to a gene: 6. The germline V gene encodes CDR1 LGHNA and CDR2 YNFKEQ. This CDR3 contains 17 residues. The CDR3 region has the DNA TGTGCCAGCAGCCAAGAGCTAGCGGGAGGAGGCGCCTACGAGCAGTACTTC. Its protein product is CASSQELAGGGAYEQYF.

This clone was found once. CDR3 sequence reads: CAISDKYNSPLHF. CDR3 in DNA: TGTGCCATCAGTGATAAGTATAATTCACCCCTCCACTTT. The chain links TRBV10-3 to TRBJ1-6, with D unclear. V was cut by 3 bases and J by 4 bases, with 4 bases left in between. The CDR3 runs 13 residues. Germline values: CDR1 ENHRY, CDR2 SYGVKD.

V usage is TRBV15 and J usage is TRBJ1-1; TRBD1 agrees at 10 bases. Trimming at V came to 3 bases and at J to 3 bases, leaving 7 bases not matched to a gene. CDR3 length: 16 residues. Germline CDR1 LNHNV, CDR2 YYDKDF (reference sequence). The CDR3 nucleotides are TGTGCCACCAGCAGGGGCTTGACAGGGGGCCACACTGAAGCTTTCTTT. Protein: CATSRGLTGGHTEAFF.

The chain links TRBV4-1 to TRBJ1-4, with unresolved D. The CDR3 contains 16 residues. V lost 1 base and J 5 bases, leaving 14 bases between the germline ends. Per germline, CDR1 MGHRA and CDR2 YSYEKL. This chain's CDR3 is CASSQVLSSFNEKLFF. CDR3 coding DNA: TGCGCCAGCAGCCAAGTTCTCTCGTCGTTCAATGAAAAACTGTTTTTT.

The chain combines TRBV4-1 with TRBJ1-5, with D tentatively TRBD1 (6 bases). CDR1 is MGHRA and CDR2 is YSYEKL in the germline V gene. Trimming took 3 bases from V and 6 from J, leaving 15 bases between them. The CDR3 covers 15 residues. The CDR3 reads CASSQPGEWGQPQHF. In nucleotides, the CDR3 is TGCGCCAGCAGCCAGCCAGGGGAATGGGGTCAGCCCCAGCATTTT.

The genes are TRBV6-2 or TRBV6-3 and TRBJ2-3; D remains unclear. Looked up from germline, CDR1 is MNHEY and CDR2 is SVGEGT. Trimming took off 0 bases at V and 4 bases at J, with 14 bases between the two ends. The CDR3 sequence is 16 residues long. CDR3 DNA: TGTGCCAGCAGTTACTCGATCCCCCTTCGGGCAGATACGCAGTATTTT. It encodes CASSYSIPLRADTQYF.

This clone is a singleton in its sample. V gene TRBV6-5 combines with J gene TRBJ2-7, with a tentative D call TRBD2 (5 bases). CDR3 length: 14 amino acids. Trimming pared 10 bases from V and 5 bases from J, leaving 21 bases between. The germline V gene has CDR1 MNHEY and CDR2 SVGAGI. The CDR3 DNA follows: TGTGCCACCCGAGCGGACGGTGGGTCTGACGAGCAGTACTTC. Its protein is CATRADGGSDEQYF.

The chain joins TRBV6-5 to TRBJ2-1, with 7 bases fitting TRBD1. Per germline, CDR1 MNHEY and CDR2 SVGAGI. The V segment lost 4 bases and the J segment 4 bases; nucleotides outside the gene matches: 7. This CDR3 comprises 15 residues. The CDR3 protein is CASSSSGTEYNEQFF. The CDR3 DNA follows: TGTGCCAGCAGTTCTTCCGGGACAGAATACAATGAGCAGTTCTTC.

This sequence joins TRBV5-6 and TRBJ2-1; 11 bases fit TRBD2. The J segment lost 3 bases and the V segment lost 1 base, leaving 3 bases of the junction unmatched. In germline, CDR1 is SGHDT, CDR2 YYEEEE. The CDR3 is 16 residues long. The CDR3 is CASSLTSGSIYNEQFF. In DNA form, the CDR3 reads TGTGCCAGCAGCTTGACTAGCGGGAGTATCTACAATGAGCAGTTCTTC.

The V gene is TRBV18, the J gene TRBJ2-7; no clear D gene. V was clipped by 0 bases and J by 3 bases, with 9 bases between them. CDR1 and CDR2 (germline): KGHSH, LQKENI. The CDR3 has 14 amino acids. In DNA form, the CDR3 reads TGTGCCAGCTCACCACCCCTGGGCGTCTACGAGCAGTACTTC. It codes for CASSPPLGVYEQYF.

This clone was seen once. The chain combines TRBV5-4 with TRBJ2-3, with 9 bases fitting TRBD2. J gave up 6 bases and V 3 bases, and 5 bases lay outside the gene matches. The germline gives CDR1 SGHNT, CDR2 YYREEE (reference sequence). The length of the CDR3 is 14 residues. The CDR3 sequence is CASSSSGIGDTQYF. The CDR3 bases are TGTGCCAGCAGCTCTAGCGGGATCGGTGATACGCAGTATTTT.

The chain recombines TRBV5-1 with TRBJ1-2; TRBD1 matches 9 bases. Trimming cost V 6 bases and J 4 bases; bases outside gene matches: 16. CDR1 and CDR2 (germline): SGHRS, YFSETQ. CDR3 length: 17 residues. DNA of the CDR3: TGCGCCAGCACCCCTTTCTCTGGACAGGGGAGGGCCTATGGCTACACCTTC. It specifies CASTPFSGQGRAYGYTF. Complete variable domain (other parts from reference TRBV5-1 and TRBJ1-2): KAGVTQTPRYLIKTRGQQVTLSCSPISGHRSVSWYQQTPGQGLQFLFEYFSETQRNKGNFPGRFSGRQFSNSRSEMNVSTLELGDSALYLCASTPFSGQGRAYGYTFGSGTRLTVV.

V is TRBV6-5 and J is TRBJ2-1; D is ambiguous. V lost 0 bases and J lost 5, with 8 bases in between. The germline gives CDR1 MNHEY, CDR2 SVGAGI. The CDR3 loop spans 14 amino acids. Here the CDR3 reads CASSYSAVDNEQFF. The CDR3 region has the DNA TGTGCCAGCAGTTACTCCGCCGTAGACAATGAGCAGTTCTTC.

The J gene is TRBJ1-2, the V gene TRBV12-5; D call uncertain. CDR1 and CDR2 (germline): LGHNT, FRNRAP. The length of the CDR3 is 12 residues. Trimming took off 1 base at V and 5 bases at J, with 5 bases between the two ends. Here the CDR3 DNA reads TGTGCTAGTGGTTTGGACAGATATGGCTACACCTTC. Its translation: CASGLDRYGYTF. Drawing the rest from reference TRBV12-5 and TRBJ1-2, the complete variable domain is DARVTQTPRHKVTEMGQEVTMRCQPILGHNTVFWYRQTMMQGLELLAYFRNRAPLDDSGMPKDRFSAEMPDATLATLKIQPSEPRDSAVYFCASGLDRYGYTFGSGTRLTVV.

The CDR3: CASSLTEGGDGELFF. As DNA, the CDR3 is TGCGCCAGCAGCTTGACAGAGGGAGGTGATGGGGAGCTGTTTTTT. V gene TRBV5-1 combines with J gene TRBJ2-2; possibly TRBD2 for D (6 bases). Trimming took off 1 base at V and 8 bases at J, with 15 bases between the two ends. CDR1 is SGHRS and CDR2 is YFSETQ in the germline V gene. This CDR3 has 15 amino acids.

V is TRBV5-1 and J is TRBJ1-5; 7 bases are a match to TRBD1. V dropped 0 bases and J dropped 5; count of bases not matched to a gene: 2. Per the germline V gene, CDR1 is SGHRS and CDR2 is YFSETQ. The CDR3 loop spans 14 amino acids. The CDR3 loop is CASSLGDSHQPQHF. The CDR3 coding sequence is TGCGCCAGCAGCTTGGGGGACAGTCATCAGCCCCAGCATTTT.

The chain carries TRBV2 and TRBJ1-3; D unresolved. Trimming pared 3 bases from V and 3 bases from J, leaving 12 bases between. This CDR3 has 15 amino acids. Per the germline V gene, CDR1 is SNHLY and CDR2 is FYNNEI. The CDR3 coding sequence is TGTGCCAGCAGTGACGGAGGGCGGATTGGAAACACCATATATTTT. Translation: CASSDGGRIGNTIYF.